This entry features one TCR beta chain sequence. Its antigen is as yet unknown. For TCR, cDNA came from 5'RACE template switching, which added a universal primer site and UMIs. TCRdb independently ran MiXCR on the 5' RACE reads; one entry per CDR3 protein. The sample yields roughly 300,000 distinct CDR3 sequences, around 6.8% seen once. The sample is drawn from a study of T cells after yellow fever vaccination. Overall study results and limits: Subsequent booster samples again held most clones from primary vaccination (96% CD4, about 86% CD8). The secondary T-cell response peaked on day 5, not day 15, but was weaker.

Germline-derived CDR1 and CDR2 are SGHTA and FQGNSA. The CDR3 is 16 amino acids. J gave up 2 bases and V 2 bases, and 2 bases lay outside the gene matches. The source of this sequence is a man aged 18 to 30 who received the YFV17D yellow fever vaccine. The chain combines TRBV7-2 with TRBJ2-3; TRBD2 agrees at 12 bases. Sequenced here: PBMCs, sampled about 49 days after the first yellow fever vaccination. CDR3 DNA sequence: TGTGCCAGCAGCTTAACTAGCGGGGGGTTCACAGATACGCAGTATTTT. Protein sequence: CASSLTSGGFTDTQYF.